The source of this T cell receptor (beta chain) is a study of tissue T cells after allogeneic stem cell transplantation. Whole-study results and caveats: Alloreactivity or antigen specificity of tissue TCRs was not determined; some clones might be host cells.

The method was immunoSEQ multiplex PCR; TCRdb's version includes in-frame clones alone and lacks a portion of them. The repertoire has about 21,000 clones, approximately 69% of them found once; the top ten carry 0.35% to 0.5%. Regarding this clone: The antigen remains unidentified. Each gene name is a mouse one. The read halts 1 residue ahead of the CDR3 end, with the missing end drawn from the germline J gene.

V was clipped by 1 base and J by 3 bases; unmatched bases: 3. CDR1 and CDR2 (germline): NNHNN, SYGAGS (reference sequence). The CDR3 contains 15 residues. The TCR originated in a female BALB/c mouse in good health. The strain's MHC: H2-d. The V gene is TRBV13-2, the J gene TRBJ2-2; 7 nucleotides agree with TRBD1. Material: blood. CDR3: CASGDPGGDTGQLYF. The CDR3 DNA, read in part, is TGTGCCAGCGGTGATCCAGGGGGAGACACCGGGCAGCTCTAC.